The 17 T cell receptor beta chains below all came from one sample that was sequenced in a study of T cells in Graves' hyperthyroidism and ophthalmopathy. TCR beta CDR3 region amplification was performed from RNA transcripts. When the TCR CDR3 underwent first-round RT-PCR, the HTBI primer set was used. TCRdb independently ran MiXCR on the multiplex PCR reads; one entry per CDR3 protein. The sample includes 400,000 to 550,000 distinct CDR3 sequences, 24% seen only once; the top ten take about 11%. The sequencing input was blood. The receptor set was obtained from a woman under 40 with Graves' ophthalmopathy.

The V gene is TRBV14, the J gene TRBJ2-5, with TRBD2 matching 14 bases. Germline-derived CDR1 and CDR2 are SGHDN and FVKESK. Germline trimming cut 4 bases from V and 4 bases from J; bases unmatched to any gene: 2. The CDR3 is made up of 15 amino acids. CDR3 amino acids: CASSRGLAGAETQYF. The CDR3 DNA sequence: TGTGCCAGCAGCCGGGGACTAGCGGGAGCAGAGACCCAGTACTTC.

V and J are TRBV7-2 and TRBJ1-1, with D hard to call. The CDR3 extends over 14 amino acids. Germline values: CDR1 SGHTA, CDR2 FQGNSA. The V and J ends lost 2 bases and 5 bases respectively, with 12 bases between them. CDR3 region: CASSLLRTETEAFF. DNA for the CDR3: TGTGCCAGCAGCTTACTGCGGACGGAAACTGAAGCTTTCTTT.

The J gene is TRBJ1-1, the V gene TRBV9, with D possibly TRBD1 on 5 matching bases. This CDR3 spans 13 amino acids. Germline V gene lookup returns CDR1 SGDLS and CDR2 YYNGEE. Trimming removed 0 bases from V and 7 bases from J, with 10 bases in between. CDR3 DNA sequence: TGTGCCAGCAGCGTAGTCCAGGGACGTGAAGCTTTCTTT. It specifies CASSVVQGREAFF.

The table lists this clonotype with many counts. This sequence joins TRBV29-1 and TRBJ1-2; no clear D gene. V was cut by 3 bases and J by 4 bases, with 9 bases left in between. Germline V gene data show CDR1 as SQVTM and CDR2 as ANQGSEA. The CDR3 is made up of 12 amino acids. The CDR3 coding sequence is TGCAGCGTTGAGGCGGACTCCTATGGCTACACCTTC. This gives the protein CSVEADSYGYTF.

This clonotype was observed at least ten times. The rearrangement uses TRBV19 and TRBJ2-4; no clear D gene. With 3 bases removed from V and 6 bases from J, the gap between germline ends came to 15 bases. The CDR3 covers 15 residues. Germline values: CDR1 LNHDA, CDR2 SQIVND (reference sequence). CDR3: CASSILPSSINIQYF. As DNA, the CDR3 is TGTGCCAGTAGTATTCTTCCATCTTCCATAAACATTCAGTACTTC.

This clonotype was detected many times. V gene TRBV19 combines with J gene TRBJ1-1; TRBD1 is a possible D gene (5 bases). Looked up from germline, CDR1 is LNHDA and CDR2 is SQIVND (reference sequence). V lost 7 bases, J lost 3 bases, and 9 bases lay in between. The CDR3 is made up of 12 amino acids. The CDR3 DNA reads as TGTGCCAGTACTGAGGGGTACACTGAAGCTTTCTTT. Amino acid sequence: CASTEGYTEAFF.

This clonotype was counted a few times. The V gene is TRBV6-1, the J gene TRBJ2-7; 9 nucleotides match TRBD2. The junction had 3 bases not matched to a gene; V was cut back by 6 bases and J by 3 bases. The CDR3 is made up of 13 amino acids. Looked up from germline, CDR1 is MNHNS and CDR2 is SASEGT. The CDR3 sequence: CASRTSGNYEQYF. In DNA form, the CDR3 reads TGTGCCAGCAGGACTAGCGGTAACTACGAGCAGTACTTC.

This clonotype was counted ten times or more. The chain employs TRBV12-5 and TRBJ2-5; TRBD2 might be the D (5 bases). The CDR3 totals 13 residues. The germline gives CDR1 LGHNT, CDR2 FRNRAP. The V gene lost 5 bases and the J gene lost 1 base, with 8 bases spanning the gap. CDR3 in amino acids: CASGPGVQETQYF. CDR3 nucleotide sequence: TGTGCTAGTGGTCCCGGGGTCCAAGAGACCCAGTACTTC.

To note about this clonotype: Germline is not matched at one junction end, which may reflect a read error. The genes are TRBV6-5 and TRBJ2-5, with a tentative D call TRBD2 (6 bases). Germline V CDR1 and CDR2: MNHEY, SVGAGI. The CDR3 is made up of 14 amino acids. As DNA, the CDR3 is TGTGACAGCAGTTACTCGCGGGGCCAAGAGACCCAGTACTTC. Translated: CDSSYSRGQETQYF.

The sample holds many counts of this clonotype. The chain is built from TRBV7-2 and TRBJ2-5; D may match TRBD1 or TRBD2 (5 bases each). CDR3 size: 14 residues. Looked up from germline, CDR1 is SGHTA and CDR2 is FQGNSA. The germline V and J ends were trimmed by 4 bases and 2 bases, with 11 bases remaining between them. CDR3 bases: TGTGCCAGCAGCTCCGGGACCGGACAAGAGACCCAGTACTTC. Translation: CASSSGTGQETQYF.

In this sample, this clonotype turned up many times. The chain carries TRBV19 and TRBJ1-5; 7 positions agree with TRBD1. The CDR3 spans 15 residues. Germline V gives CDR1 LNHDA, CDR2 SQIVND (reference sequence). V was clipped by 9 bases and J by 2 bases; unmatched bases: 10. CDR3: CASRDRVSGNQPQHF. The CDR3 DNA reads as TGTGCCAGCCGAGACAGGGTGAGTGGCAATCAGCCCCAGCATTTT.

This clonotype was observed a handful of times. The chain joins TRBV6-5 to TRBJ2-5; 7 nucleotides match TRBD2. The V and J ends lost 1 base and 5 bases, in that order; junction bases with no gene match: 10. The CDR3 runs to 16 residues. The V gene's germline CDR1 is MNHEY and CDR2 SVGAGI. The CDR3 region has the DNA TGTGCCAGCAGTTACTTAGATGGGGGGGATGTGGAGACCCAGTACTTC. Its translation is CASSYLDGGDVETQYF.

The rearrangement uses TRBV6-1 and TRBJ1-2; 9 positions agree with TRBD1. CDR1 and CDR2 from the germline V gene are MNHNS and SASEGT. V lost 7 bases to trimming and J lost 7 bases; unmatched junction nucleotides: 13. The length of the CDR3 is 15 residues. The CDR3 nucleotides are TGTGCCAGCACCACCTCAGGGACAGGGATTGGTGGCTACACCTTC. Protein product: CASTTSGTGIGGYTF.

The table lists this clonotype with many counts. The V call is TRBV20-1, the J call TRBJ1-2; the D is unclear. The CDR3 contains 13 residues. The germline V and J ends were trimmed by 3 bases and 0 bases, with 8 bases remaining between them. Germline-derived CDR1 and CDR2 are DFQATT and SNEGSKA (reference sequence). CDR3 bases: TGCAGTGCTAGTGGCGGCCCTAACTATGGCTACACCTTC. It specifies CSASGGPNYGYTF.

Many counts were recorded for this clonotype. In nucleotides, the CDR3 is TGCGCCAGCAGCTTGTTACCCGGGACAGGGACTAACACCGGGGAGCTGTTTTTT. Translating it yields CASSLLPGTGTNTGELFF. The chain uses TRBV5-1 and TRBJ2-2, with TRBD1 identical over 9 bases. CDR1 and CDR2 from the germline V gene are SGHRS and YFSETQ. The length of the CDR3 is 18 residues. V dropped 1 base and J dropped 2; count of bases not matched to a gene: 9.

This clonotype was seen repeatedly, ten times or more. The chain is built from TRBV3-1 and TRBJ2-7; the D gene could be TRBD1 or TRBD2 (5 bases each). CDR3 length: 15 residues. CDR1 and CDR2 from the germline V gene are LGHDT and YNNKEL (reference sequence). The V and J ends lost 6 bases and 0 bases respectively, with 15 bases between them. This CDR3 reads CASSPTPRGSYEQYF. CDR3 sequence (DNA): TGTGCCAGCAGTCCGACCCCGAGGGGCTCCTACGAGCAGTACTTC.

This chain links TRBV30 with TRBJ1-2; no clear D. Between the trimmed V and J ends, which lost 3 bases and 7 bases, there was a span of 12 bases. The CDR3 extends over 12 amino acids. Germline-derived CDR1 and CDR2 are GTSNPN and SVGIG (reference sequence). In DNA form, the CDR3 reads TGTGCCTGGAGCAGCGGGGAAGGTGGCTACACCTTC. Translating it yields CAWSSGEGGYTF.